This T cell receptor (beta chain) was documented in a study of naive and memory T cell subsets. This clonotype was seen repeatedly, ten times or more. An equimolar mix of two oligonucleotides served as the beta constant-region primer for TRBC1 and TRBC2. TCRdb passed the UMI-ligation and nested PCR reads through MiXCR, listing each CDR3 protein once. The sample has tens of thousands of distinct CDR3 sequences, around 13% seen once. Germline CDR1 and CDR2: SGHAT and FQNNGV. V was cut by 5 bases and J by 0 bases, with 14 bases left in between. This CDR3 contains 16 residues. The chain recombines TRBV11-2 with TRBJ1-3; tentative D call: TRBD1 (6 bases). This sequence was found in a human donor in good health. The sample comprised central memory CD4+ T cells from blood. The CDR3 DNA reads TGTGCCAGCAGCCCCTTGACAGGACTCTCTGGAAACACCATATATTTT. It yields the protein CASSPLTGLSGNTIYF. The full variable domain, completed using reference TRBV11-2 and TRBJ1-3, is EAGVAQSPRYKIIEKRQSVAFWCNPISGHATLYWYQQILGQGPKLLIQFQNNGVVDDSQLPKDRFSAERLKGVDSTLKIQPAKLEDSAVYLCASSPLTGLSGNTIYFGEGSWLTVV.